Listed here is a single T cell receptor (beta chain). Its specificity is unknown. This entry belongs to a study of T cell responses to AZD1222 COVID-19 vaccine. Study conclusions and caveats: When two AZD1222 doses had been given, Spike-specific TCR breadth and depth rose. Per reports, nearly half of all spike-specific TCRs target regions that are unmutated in variants. The CD4 TCRs associated with vaccination extended across spike and predominated at 160-218 and 743-854.

Profiled with immunoSEQ multiplex PCR; TCRdb holds only in-frame clones, not every one. Among some 120,000 clones listed, about nine tenths were seen once. Trimming took off 1 base at V and 3 bases at J, with 8 bases between the two ends. The CDR3 extends over 14 amino acids. Per germline, CDR1 SEHNR and CDR2 FQNEAQ (reference sequence). The sample here was peripheral blood, taken on day 0 of AZD1222 vaccination. The rearrangement uses TRBV7-9 and TRBJ2-3, with a tentative D call TRBD1 (6 bases). The sequence was collected from an adult in good health. CDR3 loop: CASSLGTDTDTQYF. CDR3 bases: TGTGCCAGCAGCTTAGGGACAGATACAGATACGCAGTATTTT.